The entry below gives a single T cell receptor (beta chain) sequence along with its context. The antigen is not known. A junction boundary mismatches the germline segment, possibly from a read error. This sample was taken from a study of blood T cells in healthy people across ages. Study results and caveats: Age showed a roughly linear inverse relationship with TCR beta diversity per million T cells. The unsorted PBMCs prevented any conclusive comparison of naive versus antigen-experienced cells.

The authors ran a second PCR of roughly 6 to 11 cycles using a sample-barcoded 5' primer and a J-beta primer mix. From the 5' RACE reads, TCRdb called clonotypes with MiXCR, one entry per CDR3 protein. The sample comprises about 540,000 distinct CDR3 sequences, less than 25% of which are singletons, and just under 9% rests with the top ten. The donors, aged roughly 6 to 90, were healthy Caucasians from Russia. Every participating donor contributed around 9.5 milliliters of peripheral blood through a draw. This CDR3 spans 15 amino acids. CDR1 and CDR2 from the germline V gene are MDHEN and SYDVKM. This sample was shared with a second study, whose subject was T cells of mothers and their children.

This rearrangement joins TRBV28 to TRBJ2-3; the match to TRBD2 covers 8 bases. Sequenced input: blood. This clonotype was obtained from a boy between 10 and 17 years old in good health. CDR3 bases: TGTGCCAGCAGTTTAAGCGGGAGTTACGCAGACACGCAGTATTTT. This encodes CASSLSGSYADTQYF.